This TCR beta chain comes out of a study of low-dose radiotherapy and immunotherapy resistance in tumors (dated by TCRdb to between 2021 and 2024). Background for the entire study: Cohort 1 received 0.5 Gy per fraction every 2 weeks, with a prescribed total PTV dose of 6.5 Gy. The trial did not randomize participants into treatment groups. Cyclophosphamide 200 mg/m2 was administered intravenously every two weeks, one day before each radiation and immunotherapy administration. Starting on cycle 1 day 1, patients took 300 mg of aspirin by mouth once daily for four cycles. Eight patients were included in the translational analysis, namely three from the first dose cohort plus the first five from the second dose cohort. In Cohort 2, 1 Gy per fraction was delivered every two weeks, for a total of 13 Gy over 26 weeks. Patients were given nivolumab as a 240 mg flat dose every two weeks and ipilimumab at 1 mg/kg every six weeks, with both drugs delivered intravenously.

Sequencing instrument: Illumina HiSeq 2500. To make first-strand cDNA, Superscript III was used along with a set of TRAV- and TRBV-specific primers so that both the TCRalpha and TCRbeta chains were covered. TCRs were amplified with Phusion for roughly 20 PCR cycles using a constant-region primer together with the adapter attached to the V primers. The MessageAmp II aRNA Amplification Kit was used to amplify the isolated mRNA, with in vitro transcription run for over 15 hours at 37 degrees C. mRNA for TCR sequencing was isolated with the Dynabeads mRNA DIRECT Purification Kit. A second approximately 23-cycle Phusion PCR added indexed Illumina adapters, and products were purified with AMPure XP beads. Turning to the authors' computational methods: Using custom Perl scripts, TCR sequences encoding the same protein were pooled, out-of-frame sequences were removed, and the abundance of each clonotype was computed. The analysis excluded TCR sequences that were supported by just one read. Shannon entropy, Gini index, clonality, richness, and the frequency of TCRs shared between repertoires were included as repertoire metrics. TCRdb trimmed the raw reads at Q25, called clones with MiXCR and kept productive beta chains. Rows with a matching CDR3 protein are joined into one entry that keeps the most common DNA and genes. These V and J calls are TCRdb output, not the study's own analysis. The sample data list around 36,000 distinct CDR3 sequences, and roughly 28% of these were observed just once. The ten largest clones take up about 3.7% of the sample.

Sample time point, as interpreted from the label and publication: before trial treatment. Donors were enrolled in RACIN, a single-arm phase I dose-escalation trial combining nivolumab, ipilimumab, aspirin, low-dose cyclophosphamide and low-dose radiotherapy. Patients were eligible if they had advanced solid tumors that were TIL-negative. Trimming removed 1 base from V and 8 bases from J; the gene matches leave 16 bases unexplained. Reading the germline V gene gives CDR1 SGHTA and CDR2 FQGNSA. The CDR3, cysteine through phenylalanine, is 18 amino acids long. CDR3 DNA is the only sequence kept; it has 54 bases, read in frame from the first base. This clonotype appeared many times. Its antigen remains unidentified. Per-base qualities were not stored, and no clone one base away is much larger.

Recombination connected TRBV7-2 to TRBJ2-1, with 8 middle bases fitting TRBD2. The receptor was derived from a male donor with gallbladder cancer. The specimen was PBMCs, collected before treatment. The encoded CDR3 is CASSLVGGPGGAIYEQFF. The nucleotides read TGTGCCAGCAGCTTAGTGGGCGGTCCCGGGGGGGCGATTTATGAGCAGTTCTTC.